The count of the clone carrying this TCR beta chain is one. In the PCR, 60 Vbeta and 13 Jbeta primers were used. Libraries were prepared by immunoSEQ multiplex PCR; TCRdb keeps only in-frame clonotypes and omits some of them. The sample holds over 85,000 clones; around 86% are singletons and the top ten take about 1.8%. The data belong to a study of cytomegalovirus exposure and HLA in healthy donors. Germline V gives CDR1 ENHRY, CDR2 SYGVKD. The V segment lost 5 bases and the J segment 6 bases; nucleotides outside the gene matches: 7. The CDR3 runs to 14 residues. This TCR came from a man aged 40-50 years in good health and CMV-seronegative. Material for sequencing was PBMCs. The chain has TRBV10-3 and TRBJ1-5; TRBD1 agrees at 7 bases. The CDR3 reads CAISSGQLVQPQHF. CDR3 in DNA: TGTGCCATCAGTTCGGGACAGCTCGTTCAGCCCCAGCATTTT.